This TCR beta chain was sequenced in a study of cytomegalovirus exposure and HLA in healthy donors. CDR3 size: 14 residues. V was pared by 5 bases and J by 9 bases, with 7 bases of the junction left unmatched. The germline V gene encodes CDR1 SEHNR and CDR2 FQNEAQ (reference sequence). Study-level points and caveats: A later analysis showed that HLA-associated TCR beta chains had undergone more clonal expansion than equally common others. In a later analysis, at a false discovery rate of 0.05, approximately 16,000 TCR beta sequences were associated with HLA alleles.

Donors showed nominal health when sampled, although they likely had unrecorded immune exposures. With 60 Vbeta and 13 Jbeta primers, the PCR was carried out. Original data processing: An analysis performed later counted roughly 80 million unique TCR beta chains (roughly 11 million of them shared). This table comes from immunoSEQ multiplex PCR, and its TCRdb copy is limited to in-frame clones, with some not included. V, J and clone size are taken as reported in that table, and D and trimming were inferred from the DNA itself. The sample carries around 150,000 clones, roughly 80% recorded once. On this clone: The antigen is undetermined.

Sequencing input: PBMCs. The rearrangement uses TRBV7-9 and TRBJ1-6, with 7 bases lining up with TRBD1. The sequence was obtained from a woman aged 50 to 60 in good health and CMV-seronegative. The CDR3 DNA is TGTGCCAGCAGCAGGACAGGTATAGGTTCACCCCTCCACTTT. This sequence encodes CASSRTGIGSPLHF.